One sample yielded the 32 T cell receptor beta chains listed below, sequenced in a study of T cells in localized non-small cell lung cancer. Some clones are missing from TCRdb's copy, which holds only in-frame ones; the method was immunoSEQ multiplex PCR. The sample lists around 30,000 clones; approximately 90% were seen once. The material sequenced was peripheral blood mononuclear cells, taken before any cancer treatment. These TCRs come from a woman aged 35 to 69 with stage III lung adenocarcinoma.

This clone is a singleton in its sample. V and J are TRBV10-2 and TRBJ2-1; a weak D match, TRBD1 (5 bases). Germline V gives CDR1 WSHSY, CDR2 SAAADI. V lost 1 base and J lost 2, with 12 bases in between. The CDR3 sequence is 16 residues long. The CDR3 DNA follows: TGCGCCAGCAGTGAGTGGGGCGTGAGGACCTACAATGAGCAGTTCTTC. Its translation: CASSEWGVRTYNEQFF.

This sequence joins TRBV6-1 and TRBJ2-7, with D unclear. The CDR3 length is 14 residues. CDR1 and CDR2 from the germline V gene are MNHNS and SASEGT. V lost 8 bases to trimming and J lost 0 bases, with 14 bases between them. In nucleotides, the CDR3 is TGTGCCAGCGAAGACGGAATAAGCTCCTACGAGCAGTACTTC. It yields the protein CASEDGISSYEQYF.

The chain combines TRBV4-3 with TRBJ2-1, with TRBD1 matching over 8 bases. V gave up 5 bases and J gave up 0 bases; unmatched junction bases: 3. The CDR3 has 15 residues. CDR1 is LGHNA and CDR2 is YSLEER in the germline V gene. The CDR3 nucleotides are TGCGCCAGCAGCGACGGACAGGGCTCCTACAATGAGCAGTTCTTC. It translates to CASSDGQGSYNEQFF.

The CDR3 nucleotides read TGTGCCAGCAGCCCAGCGGGGGGCACCGGGGAGCTGTTTTTT. As protein: CASSPAGGTGELFF. The chain is built from TRBV7-3 and TRBJ2-2; TRBD2 matches at 9 bases. CDR3 length equals 14 residues. V trimming: 5 bases; J trimming: 4 bases; junction bases outside the gene matches: 2. From germline, CDR1 is SGHTA and CDR2 FQGTGA.

The chain couples TRBV9 to TRBJ2-3; TRBD2 matches 8 bases. The CDR3 has 16 amino acids. V gave up 0 bases and J gave up 1 base; unmatched junction bases: 4. The V gene's germline CDR1 is SGDLS and CDR2 YYNGEE. The CDR3 DNA reads TGTGCCAGCAGCGTAGCTCCCGGGGGGGGCACAGATACGCAGTATTTT. It codes for CASSVAPGGGTDTQYF.

V is TRBV4-2 and J is TRBJ2-1; weak D call: TRBD1 (6 bases). CDR1 LGHNA and CDR2 YNFKEQ come from the germline V gene. Deletions cut 1 base from V and 4 bases from J, with 17 bases between. This CDR3 is built from 17 residues. CDR3: CASSQGFRDKAYNEQFF. The DNA for the CDR3 is TGTGCCAGCAGCCAAGGGTTTCGGGACAAGGCGTACAATGAGCAGTTCTTC.

The V gene is TRBV5-1, the J gene TRBJ1-5; 9 bases map to TRBD1. This CDR3 is built from 16 residues. Looked up from germline, CDR1 is SGHRS and CDR2 is YFSETQ. After removal of 4 bases from V and 0 bases from J, the junction contained 5 bases not matched to a gene. CDR3 sequence reads: CASSPGTGSSNQPQHF. The CDR3 region has the DNA TGCGCCAGCAGCCCCGGGACAGGGAGTAGCAATCAGCCCCAGCATTTT.

The chain recombines TRBV19 with TRBJ2-6; 7 bases agree with TRBD1. V shed 4 bases and J 0 bases; nucleotides not matched to a gene: 15. The CDR3 has 20 residues. CDR1 is LNHDA, CDR2 SQIVND, per germline (reference sequence). The CDR3: CASSKFAGQAVTSGANVLTF. The CDR3 DNA reads TGTGCCAGTAGTAAGTTTGCTGGACAGGCGGTAACCTCTGGGGCCAACGTCCTGACTTTC.

V usage is TRBV7-2 and J usage is TRBJ2-5; TRBD1 matches 7 bases. The V gene end was trimmed by 3 bases and the J gene end by 5 bases; junction bases not matched to a gene: 6. CDR1 SGHTA and CDR2 FQGNSA come from the germline V gene. The CDR3 has 14 residues. CDR3 in DNA: TGTGCCAGCAGCTTGGAGACAGGGCTGGAGACCCAGTACTTC. This codes for CASSLETGLETQYF.

The chain has TRBV7-6 and TRBJ2-3; tentatively, D is TRBD1 (5 bases). V dropped 1 base and J dropped 4 bases, with 12 bases sitting between them. This CDR3 region has 15 residues. Germline CDR1 reads SGHVS; CDR2 reads FNYEAQ. The CDR3 reads CASSLGTTSADTQYF. CDR3 sequence (DNA): TGTGCCAGCAGCTTAGGGACAACCAGCGCAGATACGCAGTATTTT.

This chain joins TRBV6-4 and TRBJ1-1; weak D call: TRBD1 (5 bases). Trimming took 6 bases from V and 3 from J, leaving 14 bases between them. The CDR3 contains 14 residues. Germline V gene sequence: CDR1 MRHNA, CDR2 SNTAGT. The CDR3 bases are TGTGCCAGCAGCACGGACAAAAGGGACACTGAAGCTTTCTTT. The encoded protein is CASSTDKRDTEAFF.

The chain links TRBV6-1 to TRBJ2-7; TRBD1 agrees at 7 bases. CDR1 and CDR2 (germline): MNHNS, SASEGT. Trimming took 5 bases from V and 3 from J; bases not matched to a gene: 10. This CDR3 spans 15 amino acids. DNA of the CDR3: TGTGCCAGCAGTTCCCGCCGGGACAGATACTACGAGCAGTACTTC. This codes for CASSSRRDRYYEQYF.

This clone occurred a few times. The chain has TRBV5-1 and TRBJ2-7, with TRBD1 identical over 7 bases. Trimming took 6 bases from V and 2 from J; bases not matched to a gene: 8. Per germline, CDR1 SGHRS and CDR2 YFSETQ. The CDR3 is 14 residues long. In DNA, the CDR3 is TGCGCCAGCAAGGAACAGGGGTCCCCCTACGAGCAGTACTTC. It translates to CASKEQGSPYEQYF. Looking up the rest from reference TRBV5-1 and TRBJ2-7 gives the full variable domain: KAGVTQTPRYLIKTRGQQVTLSCSPISGHRSVSWYQQTPGQGLQFLFEYFSETQRNKGNFPGRFSGRQFSNSRSEMNVSTLELGDSALYLCASKEQGSPYEQYFGPGTRLTVT.

This sequence joins TRBV6-1 and TRBJ1-1; tentatively, D is TRBD1 (6 bases). CDR3 length equals 13 residues. V was cut by 5 bases and J by 3 bases, with 10 bases left in between. CDR1 and CDR2 from the germline V gene are MNHNS and SASEGT. In DNA, the CDR3 is TGTGCCAGCAGTCTAACAGGGTACACTGAAGCTTTCTTT. It is translated as CASSLTGYTEAFF.

The chain employs TRBV4-3 and TRBJ2-1, with 12 bases aligning to TRBD2. This CDR3 is built from 15 residues. Germline V gives CDR1 LGHNA, CDR2 YSLEER. Trimming removed 3 bases from V and 9 bases from J; junction bases left unmatched: 6. In DNA form, the CDR3 reads TGCGCCAGCAGCCAGACTAGCGGGAGACTCAGTGAGCAGTTCTTC. This encodes CASSQTSGRLSEQFF.

The chain links TRBV30 to TRBJ1-5; D possibly corresponds to TRBD1 (5 bases). The germline V gene encodes CDR1 GTSNPN and CDR2 SVGIG (reference sequence). V was shortened by 2 bases and J by 7 bases, with 15 bases between the two germline ends. This CDR3 contains 14 residues. The CDR3 sequence: CAWSRRQGSQPQHF. CDR3 coding DNA: TGTGCCTGGAGTCGTAGGCAGGGATCCCAGCCCCAGCATTTT.

This clone appeared once. The chain recombines TRBV4-1 with TRBJ2-1; TRBD2 matches at 9 bases. Germline V gives CDR1 MGHRA, CDR2 YSYEKL. This CDR3 has 17 residues. J lost 0 bases, V lost 0 bases, and 3 bases had no gene match. In DNA, the CDR3 is TGCGCCAGCAGCCAAGAGGGCGGGAGGGCCTCCTACAATGAGCAGTTCTTC. It is translated as CASSQEGGRASYNEQFF.

V usage is TRBV5-6 and J usage is TRBJ1-1; D gene uncertain. Per the germline V gene, CDR1 is SGHDT and CDR2 is YYEEEE. Trimming removed 1 base at V and 1 base at J, with 8 bases between. The CDR3 totals 14 residues. Written as DNA, the CDR3 is TGTGCCAGCAGCTTGTACGGATCGAACACTGAAGCTTTCTTT. Amino acids: CASSLYGSNTEAFF.

This clone was picked up one time. The chain combines TRBV9 with TRBJ2-7; a possible D gene is TRBD2 (5 bases). Trimming took 4 bases from V and 4 from J, leaving 9 bases between them. The CDR3 runs to 12 residues. Germline-derived CDR1 and CDR2 are SGDLS and YYNGEE. The CDR3 here is CASSSGGYEQYF. CDR3 DNA: TGTGCCAGCAGCTCCGGAGGTTACGAGCAGTACTTC.

V and J are TRBV7-9 and TRBJ2-5; no definite D call. CDR3 size: 13 residues. Trimming took 3 bases from V and 5 from J, leaving 10 bases between them. Germline V gene lookup returns CDR1 SEHNR and CDR2 FQNEAQ (reference sequence). DNA for the CDR3: TGTGCCAGCAGCTTGGGTGTGAGTGAGACCCAGTACTTC. Its protein is CASSLGVSETQYF.

CDR3 DNA: TGTGCCAGCAGCTTAGGTGGTAGCGGGAGGCCCCTCTACAATGAGCAGTTCTTC. It yields the protein CASSLGGSGRPLYNEQFF. The genes are TRBV7-8 and TRBJ2-1, with 10 bases identical to TRBD2. V lost 1 base, J lost 3 bases, and 9 bases stayed unmatched. This CDR3 has 18 amino acids. Germline V gene sequence: CDR1 SGHVS, CDR2 FQNEAQ.

This clone was seen once. J is TRBJ1-4 and V is TRBV29-1, with D tentatively TRBD1 (5 bases). Looked up from germline, CDR1 is SQVTM and CDR2 is ANQGSEA. Trimming shortened V by 7 bases and J by 5 bases, and 11 bases separated the two germline ends. This CDR3 spans 12 amino acids. Written as DNA, the CDR3 is TGCAGCGCGACAGATATGAATGAAAAACTGTTTTTT. This sequence encodes CSATDMNEKLFF.

The table lists this clone with a few counts. The J gene is TRBJ1-5, the V gene TRBV6-5; no clear D gene. Germline CDR1 is MNHEY and CDR2 is SVGAGI. V dropped 2 bases and J dropped 5 bases, with 7 bases sitting between them. The CDR3 contains 13 residues. CDR3 sequence reads: CASSYGRDQPQHF. CDR3 DNA: TGTGCCAGCAGTTACGGCAGAGATCAGCCCCAGCATTTT.

The CDR3 bases are TGCAGCCCCCGGTCAGACACTGAAGCTTTCTTT. Its translation is CSPRSDTEAFF. V usage is TRBV20-1 and J usage is TRBJ1-1; D is unclear. The germline CDR1 and CDR2 sequences are DFQATT and SNEGSKA (reference sequence). This CDR3 is 11 amino acids long.

The chain links TRBV20-1 to TRBJ1-1; unclear D gene. The germline V gene encodes CDR1 DFQATT and CDR2 SNEGSKA (reference sequence). The CDR3 totals 11 residues. Trimming left V 3 bases short and J 6 bases short, with 8 bases between. The CDR3 nucleotides are TGCAGTGCTAGTCTTGGGTCTGAAGCTTTCTTT. It translates to CSASLGSEAFF.

The CDR3 protein is CASSQVIGNEQFF. The CDR3 DNA reads as TGCGCCAGCAGCCAAGTAATCGGCAATGAGCAGTTCTTC. The chain recombines TRBV4-1 with TRBJ2-1; D unresolved. Looked up from germline, CDR1 is MGHRA and CDR2 is YSYEKL. CDR3 length equals 13 residues. With 1 base removed from V and 6 bases from J, the gap between germline ends came to 7 bases.

This clone was detected a few times. The chain joins TRBV6-6 to TRBJ2-1; TRBD1 might be the D (5 bases). Germline assignment: CDR1 MNHNY and CDR2 SVGAGI (reference sequence). The CDR3 consists of 12 residues. Trimming took 8 bases from V and 12 from J, leaving 17 bases between them. CDR3 sequence: CASLLPGNRQFF. The CDR3 DNA is TGTGCCAGCCTCCTACCAGGGAATAGGCAGTTCTTC.

V gene TRBV4-1 combines with J gene TRBJ2-3, with a weak D call TRBD2 (7 bases). The V gene's germline CDR1 is MGHRA and CDR2 YSYEKL. Trimming stripped 1 base from V and 4 bases from J, with 15 bases between. This CDR3 has 16 amino acids. CDR3 protein: CASSQVAGARPDTQYF. CDR3 DNA: TGCGCCAGCAGCCAAGTGGCGGGGGCTCGGCCAGATACGCAGTATTTT.

The rearrangement uses TRBV9 and TRBJ1-3; 8 positions match TRBD1. Germline V gives CDR1 SGDLS, CDR2 YYNGEE. The CDR3 sequence is 16 residues long. J was trimmed by 2 bases and V by 6 bases; bases with no gene match: 10. Here the CDR3 DNA reads TGTGCCAGCACCGCCGGGACAGGAGGGCCTGGAAACACCATATATTTT. Encoded protein: CASTAGTGGPGNTIYF.

The chain carries TRBV6-6 and TRBJ1-5, with D maybe TRBD1 (5 bases). Germline CDR1 and CDR2: MNHNY and SVGAGI (reference sequence). The CDR3 has 15 residues. Trimming removed 4 bases from V and 4 bases from J, with 14 bases in between. The chain's CDR3 is CASSSRQRGNQPQHF. The CDR3 nucleotides are TGTGCCAGCAGTTCTCGACAGAGAGGAAATCAGCCCCAGCATTTT.

The chain joins TRBV6-1 to TRBJ1-5; 10 positions match TRBD1. Germline CDR1 MNHNS, CDR2 SASEGT. CDR3 length: 15 amino acids. Trimming removed 4 bases from V and 1 base from J; junction bases left unmatched: 1. CDR3 loop: CASSGQGASNQPQHF. The CDR3 DNA reads as TGTGCCAGCAGTGGACAGGGGGCAAGCAATCAGCCCCAGCATTTT.

This sequence joins TRBV5-4 and TRBJ1-5; TRBD1 matches at 8 bases. With 4 bases clipped from V and 4 bases from J, the junction kept 7 bases outside the gene matches. The CDR3 loop spans 15 amino acids. CDR1 and CDR2 from the germline V gene are SGHNT and YYREEE (reference sequence). The CDR3 reads CASSPGTGGNQPQHF. The CDR3 DNA follows: TGTGCCAGCAGCCCGGGGACAGGAGGGAATCAGCCCCAGCATTTT.